Listed here are 28 T cell receptor beta chains from one sample, sequenced in a study of blood T cell repertoires in COVID-19. Measured with immunoSEQ multiplex PCR; TCRdb has only the in-frame clones, and not every one. The data contain 150,000 or so clones, approximately 83% of them seen just once; the ten biggest clones take up 10% to 15%. The sequenced sample consisted of PBMCs or T cells enriched from blood (not recorded which). Source of these receptors: a woman aged 55-69 years who had recovered from COVID-19.

This chain links TRBV5-6 with TRBJ1-1, with D perhaps TRBD1 (5 bases). Germline CDR1 is SGHDT and CDR2 is YYEEEE. The CDR3 is 17 residues long. Trimming pared 4 bases from V and 4 bases from J, leaving 23 bases between. The CDR3 DNA sequence: TGTGCCAGCAGCCTGGACATGGTTGGGGCCAGGCCCACTGAAGCTTTCTTT. Residues: CASSLDMVGARPTEAFF. The whole variable domain, remainder taken from reference TRBV5-6 and TRBJ1-1, is DAGVTQSPTHLIKTRGQQVTLRCSPKSGHDTVSWYQQALGQGPQFIFQYYEEEERQRGNFPDRFSGHQFPNYSSELNVNALLLGDSALYLCASSLDMVGARPTEAFFGQGTRLTVV.

The rearrangement links TRBV5-1 to TRBJ2-6; D perhaps matches TRBD1 (6 bases). With 0 bases removed from V and 2 bases from J, the gap between germline ends came to 6 bases. Germline CDR1 SGHRS, CDR2 YFSETQ. The CDR3 covers 15 residues. CDR3 sequence: CASSLAGAGANVLTF. The CDR3 DNA sequence: TGCGCCAGCAGCTTGGCAGGGGCTGGGGCCAACGTCCTGACTTTC.

The chain recombines TRBV4-1 with TRBJ1-1; 7 bases align to TRBD1. The V gene's germline CDR1 is MGHRA and CDR2 YSYEKL. The J segment lost 5 bases and the V segment lost 9 bases, leaving 15 bases of the junction unmatched. The CDR3 runs to 15 residues. CDR3 protein: CASSWFEGAKTEAFF. The CDR3 region has the DNA TGCGCCAGTTCTTGGTTTGAGGGGGCGAAGACTGAAGCTTTCTTT.

The V and J genes are TRBV6-5 and TRBJ2-1; weak D call: TRBD2 (5 bases). CDR3 size: 14 residues. V was shortened by 5 bases and J by 6 bases, with 14 bases between the two germline ends. The germline gives CDR1 MNHEY, CDR2 SVGAGI. As DNA, the CDR3 is TGTGCCAGCAGTCGAGGGCGGAACCTCAATGAGCAGTTCTTC. This codes for CASSRGRNLNEQFF.

V and J are TRBV3-1 (or the pseudogene TRBV3-2) and TRBJ1-4; 8 bases agree with TRBD1. The V segment lost 7 bases and the J segment 2 bases; nucleotides outside the gene matches: 3. Germline V gene lookup returns CDR1 LGHDT and CDR2 YNNKEL (reference sequence). The CDR3 extends over 14 amino acids. This CDR3 reads CASNRQGTNEKLFF. For the CDR3, the DNA is TGTGCCAGCAACAGACAGGGGACTAATGAAAAACTGTTTTTT.

The V call is TRBV5-1, the J call TRBJ2-7; possibly TRBD1 for D (6 bases). V shed 1 base and J shed 6 bases, with 17 bases lying between them. Germline assignment: CDR1 SGHRS and CDR2 YFSETQ. This CDR3 is 15 amino acids long. CDR3 sequence (DNA): TGCGCCAGCAGCTTGATGAGCACCCAAGGGGGCGAGCAGTACTTC. Residues: CASSLMSTQGGEQYF.

This clone was detected a few times. This chain uses TRBV28 with TRBJ1-2; D ambiguous. The germline V gene encodes CDR1 MDHEN and CDR2 SYDVKM. The CDR3 contains 12 residues. The V end was cut by 6 bases, the J end by 8 bases, with 13 bases between. The CDR3, as DNA: TGTGCCAGCAGCTCCCCCCCCTTCGGCTACACCTTC. Its translation is CASSSPPFGYTF.

This rearrangement joins TRBV5-1 to TRBJ1-2, with D unclear. Looked up from germline, CDR1 is SGHRS and CDR2 is YFSETQ. The V end was cut by 0 bases, the J end by 0 bases, with 6 bases between. The CDR3 is 14 residues long. CDR3 region: CASSLETPNYGYTF. CDR3 nucleotides: TGCGCCAGCAGCTTGGAGACACCTAACTATGGCTACACCTTC.

This clone was observed once. V and J are TRBV7-2 and TRBJ2-1, with D tentatively TRBD1 (6 bases). Germline lookup yields CDR1 SGHTA and CDR2 FQGNSA. With 5 bases removed from V and 0 bases from J, the gap between germline ends came to 14 bases. CDR3 size: 16 residues. The CDR3 region has the DNA TGTGCCAGCAGCCTACAGGGTTGGGGCTCCTACAATGAGCAGTTCTTC. This gives the protein CASSLQGWGSYNEQFF.

The gene calls are TRBV7-3 and TRBJ2-1; 9 bases are a match to TRBD2. The CDR3 consists of 16 residues. With V trimmed by 1 base and J by 9 bases, 10 bases remained unmatched. The V gene's germline CDR1 is SGHTA and CDR2 FQGTGA. The CDR3 sequence: CASSLSPSGVAGEQFF. The CDR3 DNA reads as TGTGCCAGCAGCTTAAGCCCTAGCGGGGTAGCGGGTGAGCAGTTCTTC.

The chain links TRBV5-5 to TRBJ2-1, with TRBD1 identical over 8 bases. CDR1 is SGHKS and CDR2 is YYEKEE in the germline V gene (reference sequence). This CDR3 has 14 residues. J was trimmed by 7 bases and V by 1 base; bases with no gene match: 4. In DNA form, the CDR3 reads TGTGCCAGCAGCTTGTCGACAGGGGATAATGAGCAGTTCTTC. It encodes CASSLSTGDNEQFF.

The chain carries TRBV7-9 and TRBJ2-3; D is uncertain. This CDR3 has 13 amino acids. The V and J ends lost 7 bases and 7 bases respectively, with 15 bases between them. The germline V gene encodes CDR1 SEHNR and CDR2 FQNEAQ (reference sequence). This CDR3 reads CASTSSSSHTQYF. The CDR3 DNA reads as TGTGCCAGCACCTCTTCATCGAGCCATACGCAGTATTTT.

The chain joins TRBV7-9 to TRBJ2-1, with TRBD2 matching 14 bases. CDR1 is SEHNR, CDR2 FQNEAQ, per germline (reference sequence). Trimming removed 3 bases from V and 8 bases from J; junction bases left unmatched: 3. The CDR3 loop spans 15 amino acids. CDR3 DNA: TGTGCCAGCAGCTTGGGACTAGCGGGGGAAGATGAGCAGTTCTTC. Amino acids: CASSLGLAGEDEQFF.

The V call is TRBV6-5, the J call TRBJ2-5; D remains ambiguous. The V end lost 2 bases, the J end lost 7 bases, and 8 bases lay between the germline ends. Germline values: CDR1 MNHEY, CDR2 SVGAGI. This CDR3 comprises 12 residues. CDR3 amino acids: CASSYSPGTQYF. In DNA form, the CDR3 reads TGTGCCAGCAGTTACAGCCCGGGGACCCAGTACTTC.

V gene TRBV29-1 combines with J gene TRBJ2-7; D gene ambiguous. The CDR3 is 12 amino acids. Germline loops: CDR1 SQVTM, CDR2 ANQGSEA. V dropped 4 bases and J dropped 6 bases, with 13 bases sitting between them. The CDR3 region is CSVGWQEGEQYF. As DNA, the CDR3 is TGCAGCGTTGGTTGGCAGGAAGGCGAGCAGTACTTC.

The chain is built from TRBV18 and TRBJ2-3, with 9 positions matching TRBD2. J was trimmed by 4 bases and V by 2 bases; bases with no gene match: 7. Germline assignment: CDR1 KGHSH and CDR2 LQKENI. This CDR3 contains 16 residues. The CDR3 DNA reads as TGTGCCAGCTCACCAGGGTCTAGCGGGATCGCAGATACGCAGTATTTT. It encodes CASSPGSSGIADTQYF.

The rearrangement joins TRBV18 to TRBJ2-2; 8 bases map to TRBD2. The trim removed 3 bases at V and 6 bases at J, leaving 9 bases unmatched. Germline assignment: CDR1 KGHSH and CDR2 LQKENI. The CDR3 covers 16 residues. CDR3 sequence (DNA): TGTGCCAGCTCACCCTTTGCGGGAGGTCCGTCCGGGGAGCTGTTTTTT. This encodes CASSPFAGGPSGELFF.

The J gene is TRBJ2-2, the V gene TRBV30; a weak D match, TRBD1 (6 bases). Trimming removed 1 base at V and 4 bases at J, with 16 bases between. The CDR3 length is 16 residues. The germline V gene encodes CDR1 GTSNPN and CDR2 SVGIG (reference sequence). The DNA for the CDR3 is TGTGCCTGGAGTGCCTACAGGGATAGGATCACCGGGGAGCTGTTTTTT. It yields the protein CAWSAYRDRITGELFF.

This chain connects TRBV2 to TRBJ2-7, with D possibly matching TRBD2 (5 bases). This CDR3 has 14 amino acids. Deletions cut 7 bases from V and 1 base from J, with 14 bases between. Per the germline V gene, CDR1 is SNHLY and CDR2 is FYNNEI. The CDR3 sequence: CASNGREPSYEQYF. The DNA for the CDR3 is TGTGCCAGCAATGGCCGGGAACCATCCTACGAGCAGTACTTC.

The chain is built from TRBV4-1 and TRBJ1-4; D is unresolved. Germline CDR1 MGHRA, CDR2 YSYEKL. V was cut by 6 bases and J by 7 bases, with 12 bases left in between. The CDR3 extends over 13 amino acids. The CDR3 sequence: CASSKGAAEKLFF. The CDR3 DNA follows: TGCGCCAGCAGTAAAGGAGCGGCTGAAAAACTGTTTTTT.

The rearrangement links TRBV6-1 to TRBJ2-2; D possibly corresponds to TRBD1 (6 bases). The V end was cut by 3 bases, the J end by 1 base, with 12 bases between. From germline, CDR1 is MNHNS and CDR2 SASEGT. This CDR3 comprises 16 residues. In DNA, the CDR3 is TGTGCCAGCAGTGAGTGGGCGACAGGGAACACCGGGGAGCTGTTTTTT. Residues: CASSEWATGNTGELFF.

The V gene is TRBV28, the J gene TRBJ2-5; 8 positions match TRBD1. The V gene's germline CDR1 is MDHEN and CDR2 SYDVKM. The CDR3 runs 13 residues. Losses at the gene ends were 5 bases for V and 3 bases for J; bases not matched to a gene: 2. The CDR3 is CASSTGQEETQYF. The CDR3 DNA reads as TGTGCCAGCAGTACGGGACAGGAAGAGACCCAGTACTTC.

The genes are TRBV9 and TRBJ2-5, with D perhaps TRBD2 (6 bases). The CDR3 runs to 13 residues. Trimming stripped 4 bases from V and 2 bases from J, with 9 bases between. Germline CDR1 and CDR2: SGDLS and YYNGEE. CDR3 bases: TGTGCCAGCAGCCCCGGGACTCAAGAGACCCAGTACTTC. It encodes CASSPGTQETQYF.

The rearrangement joins TRBV23-1 to TRBJ1-5; 7 bases agree with TRBD1. TRBV23-1 is given ORF status, its function remaining uncertain. This CDR3 has 16 residues. V gave up 1 base and J gave up 2 bases; unmatched junction bases: 5. The chain's CDR3 is CASSQFQGVGNQPQHF. CDR3 nucleotides: TGCGCCAGCAGTCAATTTCAGGGGGTGGGCAATCAGCCCCAGCATTTT.

V is TRBV19 and J is TRBJ1-6; D not resolved. Germline V gene data show CDR1 as LNHDA and CDR2 as SQIVND (reference sequence). This CDR3 region has 13 residues. V gave up 1 base and J gave up 8 bases, with 6 bases separating them. The chain's CDR3 is CASSIGSDSPLHF. DNA for the CDR3: TGTGCCAGTAGTATAGGTTCGGATTCACCCCTCCACTTT.

This chain connects TRBV19 to TRBJ1-1; TRBD1 matches at 8 bases. This CDR3 is 14 amino acids long. V was pared by 5 bases and J by 5 bases, with 7 bases of the junction left unmatched. Per the germline V gene, CDR1 is LNHDA and CDR2 is SQIVND (reference sequence). CDR3 nucleotide sequence: TGTGCCAGTAGTCCTATCACAGGGGGAACTGAAGCTTTCTTT. Protein: CASSPITGGTEAFF.

The V call is TRBV7-8, the J call TRBJ2-1, with 7 bases fitting TRBD1. Germline CDR1 is SGHVS and CDR2 is FQNEAQ. The CDR3 has 14 amino acids. V lost 5 bases and J lost 10; bases outside the gene matches: 11. This CDR3 reads CASSKTGKEGEQFF. For the CDR3, the DNA is TGTGCCAGCAGCAAGACAGGGAAGGAAGGCGAGCAGTTCTTC. The entire variable domain, with the rest obtained from reference TRBV7-8 and TRBJ2-1, is as follows: GAGVSQSPRYKVAKRGQDVALRCDPISGHVSLFWYQQALGQGPEFLTYFQNEAQLDKSGLPSDRFFAERPEGSVSTLKIQRTQQEDSAVYLCASSKTGKEGEQFFGPGTRLTVL.

The chain has TRBV10-1 and TRBJ1-6, with a possible D match to TRBD1 (6 bases). Between the trimmed V and J ends, which lost 4 bases and 10 bases, there was a span of 14 bases. The CDR3 covers 14 residues. From germline, CDR1 is WNHNN and CDR2 SYGVQD (reference sequence). Here the CDR3 DNA reads TGCGCCAGCAGTGCCCAGGGGAATGGCTCACCCCTCCACTTT. Residues: CASSAQGNGSPLHF.